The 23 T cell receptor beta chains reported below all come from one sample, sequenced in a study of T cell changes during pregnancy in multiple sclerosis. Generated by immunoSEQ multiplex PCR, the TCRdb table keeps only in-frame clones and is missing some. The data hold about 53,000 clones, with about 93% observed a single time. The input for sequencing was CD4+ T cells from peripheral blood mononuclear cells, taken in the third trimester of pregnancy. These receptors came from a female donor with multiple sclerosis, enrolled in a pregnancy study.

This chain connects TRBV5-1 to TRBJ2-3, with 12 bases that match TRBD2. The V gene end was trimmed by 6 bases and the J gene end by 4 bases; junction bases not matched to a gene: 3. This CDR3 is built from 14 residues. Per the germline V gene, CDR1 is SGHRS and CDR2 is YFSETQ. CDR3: CASTPSGGADTQYF. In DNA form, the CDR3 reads TGCGCCAGCACTCCTAGCGGGGGGGCAGATACGCAGTATTTT.

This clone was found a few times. The CDR3 DNA reads TGTGCCAGCAGTTATGTACAACCCGGGACTCGGGGCCCTGAAGCTTTCTTT. Amino acid sequence: CASSYVQPGTRGPEAFF. The V and J genes are TRBV27 and TRBJ1-1, with D possibly being TRBD1 (5 bases). Germline V CDR1 and CDR2: MNHEY, SMNVEV (reference sequence). Deletions cut 4 bases from V and 6 bases from J, with 24 bases between. This CDR3 is built from 17 residues.

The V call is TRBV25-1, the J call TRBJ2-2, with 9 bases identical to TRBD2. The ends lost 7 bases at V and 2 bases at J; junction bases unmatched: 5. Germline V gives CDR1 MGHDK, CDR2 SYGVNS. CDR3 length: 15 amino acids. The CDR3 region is CASKPSGTNTGELFF. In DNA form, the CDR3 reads TGTGCCAGCAAGCCTAGCGGGACTAACACCGGGGAGCTGTTTTTT.

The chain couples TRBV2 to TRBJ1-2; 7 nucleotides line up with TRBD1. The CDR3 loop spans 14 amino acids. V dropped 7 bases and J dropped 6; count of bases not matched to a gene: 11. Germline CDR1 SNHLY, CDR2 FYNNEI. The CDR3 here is CASTRLQGSNGYTF. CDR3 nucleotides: TGTGCCAGCACCCGCCTACAGGGGAGCAATGGCTACACCTTC. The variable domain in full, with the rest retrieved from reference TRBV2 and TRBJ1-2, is EPEVTQTPSHQVTQMGQEVILRCVPISNHLYFYWYRQILGQKVEFLVSFYNNEISEKSEIFDDQFSVERPDGSNFTLKIRSTKLEDSAMYFCASTRLQGSNGYTFGSGTRLTVV.

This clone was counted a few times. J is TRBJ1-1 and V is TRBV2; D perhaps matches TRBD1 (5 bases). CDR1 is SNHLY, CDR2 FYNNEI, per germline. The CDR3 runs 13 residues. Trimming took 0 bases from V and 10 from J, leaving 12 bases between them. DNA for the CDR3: TGTGCCAGCAGTGAAGCGACAGATGAGTTAGCTTTCTTT. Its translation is CASSEATDELAFF.

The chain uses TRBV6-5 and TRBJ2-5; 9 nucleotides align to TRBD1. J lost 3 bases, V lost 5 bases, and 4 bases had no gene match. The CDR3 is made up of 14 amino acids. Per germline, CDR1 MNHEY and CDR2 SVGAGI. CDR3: CASSGRTGEETQYF. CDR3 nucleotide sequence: TGTGCCAGCAGTGGCAGGACAGGGGAAGAGACCCAGTACTTC.

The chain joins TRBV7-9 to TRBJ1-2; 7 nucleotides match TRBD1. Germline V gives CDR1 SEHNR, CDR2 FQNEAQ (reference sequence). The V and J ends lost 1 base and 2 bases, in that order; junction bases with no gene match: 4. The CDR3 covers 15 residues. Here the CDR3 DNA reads TGTGCCAGCAGCTTAGTGGTGGGACAGAACTATGGCTACACCTTC. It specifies CASSLVVGQNYGYTF.

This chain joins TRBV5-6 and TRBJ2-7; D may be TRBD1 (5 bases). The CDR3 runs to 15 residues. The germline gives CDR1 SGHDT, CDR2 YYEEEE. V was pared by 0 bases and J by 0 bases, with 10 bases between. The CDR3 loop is CASSLVMGHSYEQYF. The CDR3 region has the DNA TGTGCCAGCAGCTTGGTCATGGGGCACTCCTACGAGCAGTACTTC.

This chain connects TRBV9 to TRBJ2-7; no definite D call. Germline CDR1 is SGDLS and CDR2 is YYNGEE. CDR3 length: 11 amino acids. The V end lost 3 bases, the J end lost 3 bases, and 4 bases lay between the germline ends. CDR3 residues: CASSAGYEQYF. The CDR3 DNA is TGTGCCAGCAGCGCCGGCTACGAGCAGTACTTC.

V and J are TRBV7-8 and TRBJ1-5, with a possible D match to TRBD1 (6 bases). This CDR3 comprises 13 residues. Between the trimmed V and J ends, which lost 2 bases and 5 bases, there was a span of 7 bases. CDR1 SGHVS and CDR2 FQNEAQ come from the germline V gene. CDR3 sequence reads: CASSLPGDQPQHF. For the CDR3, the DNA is TGTGCCAGCAGCTTACCAGGGGATCAGCCCCAGCATTTT.

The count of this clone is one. The CDR3 DNA follows: TGTGCCAGCAACTCCGGGACTAGCGAAGCCAAAAACATTCAGTACTTC. This encodes CASNSGTSEAKNIQYF. The chain has TRBV7-2 and TRBJ2-4; 10 positions agree with TRBD2. V trimming: 7 bases; J trimming: 0 bases; junction bases outside the gene matches: 6. This CDR3 is 16 amino acids long. CDR1 is SGHTA and CDR2 is FQGNSA in the germline V gene.

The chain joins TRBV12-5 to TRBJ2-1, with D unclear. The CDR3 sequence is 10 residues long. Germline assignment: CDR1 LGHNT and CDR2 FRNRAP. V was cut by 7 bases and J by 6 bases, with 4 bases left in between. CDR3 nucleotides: TGTGCTAGTGCCGGCAATGAGCAGTTCTTC. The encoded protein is CASAGNEQFF.

The CDR3 region is CSVRGARSGELFF. CDR3 in DNA: TGCAGCGTTCGTGGTGCACGGAGCGGGGAGCTGTTTTTT. The rearrangement links TRBV29-1 to TRBJ2-2, with D uncertain. Germline V CDR1 and CDR2: SQVTM, ANQGSEA. This CDR3 has 13 residues. V was clipped by 5 bases and J by 7 bases, with 14 bases between them.

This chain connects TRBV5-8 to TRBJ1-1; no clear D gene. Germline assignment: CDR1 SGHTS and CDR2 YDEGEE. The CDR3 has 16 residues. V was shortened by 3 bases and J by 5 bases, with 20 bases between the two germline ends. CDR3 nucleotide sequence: TGTGCCAGCAGCTCCCGGGGAAGTGATGTCGGTACTGAAGCTTTCTTT. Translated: CASSSRGSDVGTEAFF.

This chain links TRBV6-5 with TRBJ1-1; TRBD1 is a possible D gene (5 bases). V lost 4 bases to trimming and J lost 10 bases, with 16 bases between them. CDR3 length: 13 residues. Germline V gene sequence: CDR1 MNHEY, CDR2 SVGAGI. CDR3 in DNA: TGTGCCAGCAGTTCTTTAGGGGCTAGAGGAGCTTTCTTT. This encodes CASSSLGARGAFF.

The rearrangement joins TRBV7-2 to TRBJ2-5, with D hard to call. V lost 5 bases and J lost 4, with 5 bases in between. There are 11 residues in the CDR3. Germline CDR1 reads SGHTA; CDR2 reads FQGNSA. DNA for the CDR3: TGTGCCAGCAGCCCCGGAGAGACCCAGTACTTC. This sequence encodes CASSPGETQYF.

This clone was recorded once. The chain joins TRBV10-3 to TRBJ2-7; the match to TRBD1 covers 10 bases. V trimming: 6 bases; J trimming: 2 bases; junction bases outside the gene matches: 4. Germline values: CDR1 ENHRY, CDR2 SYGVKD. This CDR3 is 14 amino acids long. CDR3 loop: CAISGTGVPYEQYF. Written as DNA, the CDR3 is TGTGCCATCAGCGGGACAGGGGTTCCCTACGAGCAGTACTTC.

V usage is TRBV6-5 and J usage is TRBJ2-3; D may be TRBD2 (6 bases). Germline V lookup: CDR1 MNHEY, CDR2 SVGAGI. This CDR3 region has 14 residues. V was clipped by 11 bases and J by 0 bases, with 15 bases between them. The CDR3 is CASSARGSTDTQYF. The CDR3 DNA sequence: TGTGCCTCTTCCGCGCGGGGTAGCACAGATACGCAGTATTTT.

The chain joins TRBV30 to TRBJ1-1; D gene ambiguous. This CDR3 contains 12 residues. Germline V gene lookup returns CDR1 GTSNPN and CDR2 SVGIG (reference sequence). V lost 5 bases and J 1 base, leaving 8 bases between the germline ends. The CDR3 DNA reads TGTGCCTGGGGCCGAGGGAACACTGAAGCTTTCTTT. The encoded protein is CAWGRGNTEAFF.

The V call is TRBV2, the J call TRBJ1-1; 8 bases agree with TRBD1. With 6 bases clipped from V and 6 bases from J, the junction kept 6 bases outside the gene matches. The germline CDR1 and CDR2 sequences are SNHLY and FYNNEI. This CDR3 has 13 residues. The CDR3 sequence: CASREQGVPEAFF. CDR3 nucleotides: TGTGCCAGCAGAGAACAGGGGGTACCTGAAGCTTTCTTT.

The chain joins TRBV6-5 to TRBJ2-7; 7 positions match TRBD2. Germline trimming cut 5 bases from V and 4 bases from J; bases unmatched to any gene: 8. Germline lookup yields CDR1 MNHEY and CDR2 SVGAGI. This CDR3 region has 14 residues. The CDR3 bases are TGTGCCAGCAGTCCCCTCGGGGGGACTTACGAGCAGTACTTC. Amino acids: CASSPLGGTYEQYF.

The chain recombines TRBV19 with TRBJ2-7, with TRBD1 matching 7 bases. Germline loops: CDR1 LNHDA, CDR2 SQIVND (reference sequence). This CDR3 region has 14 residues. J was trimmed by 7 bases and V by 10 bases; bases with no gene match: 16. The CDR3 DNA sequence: TGTGCCACCCATGACAGGGATATGCTTGGGGAGCAGTACTTC. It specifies CATHDRDMLGEQYF.

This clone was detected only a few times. As DNA, the CDR3 is TGTGCCTGGAGCCCTAATAGCGTGGTTACTGAAGCTTTCTTT. As protein: CAWSPNSVVTEAFF. The chain carries TRBV30 and TRBJ1-1; D is undetermined. V lost 3 bases, J lost 5 bases, and 16 bases lay in between. Germline loops: CDR1 GTSNPN, CDR2 SVGIG (reference sequence). The CDR3 runs 14 residues.